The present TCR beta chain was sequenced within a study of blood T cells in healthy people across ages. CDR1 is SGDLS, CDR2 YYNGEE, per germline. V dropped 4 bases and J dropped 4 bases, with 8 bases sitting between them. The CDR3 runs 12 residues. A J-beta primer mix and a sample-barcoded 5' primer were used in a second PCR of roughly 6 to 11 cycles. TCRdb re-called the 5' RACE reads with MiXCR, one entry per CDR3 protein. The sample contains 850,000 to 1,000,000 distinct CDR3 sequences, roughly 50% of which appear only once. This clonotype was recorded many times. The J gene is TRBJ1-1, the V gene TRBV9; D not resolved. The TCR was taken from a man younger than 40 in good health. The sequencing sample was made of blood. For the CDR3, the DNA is TGTGCCAGCAGCCCTGGATCCACTGAAGCTTTCTTT. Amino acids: CASSPGSTEAFF. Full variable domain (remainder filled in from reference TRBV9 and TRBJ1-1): DSGVTQTPKHLITATGQRVTLRCSPRSGDLSVYWYQQSLDQGLQFLIQYYNGEERAKGNILERFSAQQFPDLHSELNLSSLELGDSALYFCASSPGSTEAFFGQGTRLTVV.